This entry is about one T cell receptor (beta chain). The PCR used 60 Vbeta and 13 Jbeta primers. Libraries were prepared by immunoSEQ multiplex PCR; TCRdb keeps only in-frame clonotypes and omits some of them. The sample gives about 190,000 clones, approximately 81% of which show up once; 0.2% to 0.3% is in the top ten. These data belong to a study of cytomegalovirus exposure and HLA in healthy donors. Trimming pared 5 bases from V and 4 bases from J, leaving 10 bases between. CDR1 and CDR2 from the germline V gene are SGHTA and FQGNSA. This CDR3 has 13 residues. This receptor was obtained from a boy younger than 18 in good health and CMV-seronegative. The J gene is TRBJ2-3, the V gene TRBV7-2, with D hard to call. Source material: PBMCs. In DNA, the CDR3 is TGTGCCAGCAGCCCCCCGGCGGCAGATACGCAGTATTTT. Translation gives CASSPPAADTQYF.